This is a list of T cell receptor beta chains from one sample in a study of blood T cell repertoires in COVID-19. Profiled with immunoSEQ multiplex PCR; TCRdb holds only in-frame clones, not every one. The sample shows hundreds of thousands of clones, roughly 89% of them seen only once. Input material: PBMCs or T cells enriched from blood (not recorded which). The receptor set was obtained from a woman aged 18-35 years who had recovered from COVID-19. Both conserved end residues are part of each CDR3. Fields, in order: V gene, clone size, D gene, J gene, CDR3 DNA, CDR3 protein. D genes are given only for firm matches. Only some rows state a clone size, as once, few, many or a class for expanded clones.

V gene: TRBV10-3
clone size: .
D gene: .
J gene: TRBJ2-7
CDR3 DNA: TGTGCCACCAAAAGTAGCGGAGGAACCTACGAGCAGTACTTC
CDR3 protein: CATKSSGGTYEQYF

V gene: TRBV15
clone size: .
D gene: TRBD2
J gene: TRBJ2-7
CDR3 DNA: TGTGCCACCAGCGGGGGGGTCCTAGTCAGCTCCTACGAGCAGTACTTC
CDR3 protein: CATSGGVLVSSYEQYF

V gene: TRBV18
clone size: .
D gene: .
J gene: TRBJ2-1
CDR3 DNA: TGTGCCAGCTCAGGTACCAACCGGGGGGAGCAGTTCTTC
CDR3 protein: CASSGTNRGEQFF

V gene: TRBV6-5
clone size: .
D gene: TRBD1
J gene: TRBJ1-4
CDR3 DNA: TGTGCCAGCGTCTTAGAGGGGGCTGATGAAAAACTGTTTTTT
CDR3 protein: CASVLEGADEKLFF

V gene: TRBV28
clone size: few
D gene: TRBD1
J gene: TRBJ1-1
CDR3 DNA: TGTGCCAGCAGTTCGACCTCCGGGACAGATAACACTGAAGCTTTCTTT
CDR3 protein: CASSSTSGTDNTEAFF

V gene: TRBV10-3
clone size: .
D gene: TRBD1
J gene: TRBJ2-5
CDR3 DNA: TGTGCCATCAGCGGGACAGGGAGAGAGACCCAGTACTTC
CDR3 protein: CAISGTGRETQYF

V gene: TRBV2
clone size: .
D gene: TRBD1
J gene: TRBJ1-2
CDR3 DNA: TGTGCCAGCAGTGAAGCAAACAGGGGGCAAGATGGCTACACCTTC
CDR3 protein: CASSEANRGQDGYTF

V gene: TRBV4-3
clone size: .
D gene: TRBD2
J gene: TRBJ2-1
CDR3 DNA: TGCGCCAGCAGCCAGTATAGCGGGAGCTCTTACAATGAGCAGTTCTTC
CDR3 protein: CASSQYSGSSYNEQFF

V gene: TRBV5-6
clone size: .
D gene: .
J gene: TRBJ2-1
CDR3 DNA: TGTGCCGCAGGGAGGCTAGCAGACAATGAGCAGTTCTTC
CDR3 protein: CAAGRLADNEQFF

V gene: TRBV28
clone size: .
D gene: .
J gene: TRBJ1-1
CDR3 DNA: TGTGCCAGCAGTTTTAACCCAGGCACTGAAGCTTTCTTT
CDR3 protein: CASSFNPGTEAFF

V gene: TRBV12-2
clone size: once
D gene: .
J gene: TRBJ2-4
CDR3 DNA: TGTGCAAGTCGCTTATCCGAGGGAATCGCCAAAAACATTCAGTACTTC
CDR3 protein: CASRLSEGIAKNIQYF

V gene: TRBV6-2/TRBV6-3
clone size: .
D gene: .
J gene: TRBJ1-5
CDR3 DNA: TGTGCCAGCAGATACCCGGGACACCAAAATCAGCCCCAGCATTTT
CDR3 protein: CASRYPGHQNQPQHF

V gene: TRBV3-1/TRBV3-2
clone size: .
D gene: TRBD2
J gene: TRBJ2-7
CDR3 DNA: TGTGCCAGCAGCCAAGCCCATCTAGCGGGAGGGCCTGGCGAGCAGTACTTC
CDR3 protein: CASSQAHLAGGPGEQYF

V gene: TRBV19
clone size: .
D gene: .
J gene: TRBJ1-1
CDR3 DNA: TGTGCCAGTAGTATAGGGCCCCACACTGAAGCTTTCTTT
CDR3 protein: CASSIGPHTEAFF

V gene: TRBV7-3
clone size: .
D gene: TRBD2
J gene: TRBJ2-1
CDR3 DNA: TGTGCCAGCAGCACCCCGGGACTAGCGGGAGATAATGAGCAGTTCTTC
CDR3 protein: CASSTPGLAGDNEQFF

V gene: TRBV28
clone size: .
D gene: .
J gene: TRBJ1-2
CDR3 DNA: TGTGCCAGCGAGACAGGATCGGTACATGGCTACACCTTC
CDR3 protein: CASETGSVHGYTF

V gene: TRBV30
clone size: .
D gene: .
J gene: TRBJ2-3
CDR3 DNA: TGTGCCTGGGGGAGGGTCAGGGGAACAGATACGCAGTATTTT
CDR3 protein: CAWGRVRGTDTQYF

V gene: TRBV20-1
clone size: once
D gene: .
J gene: TRBJ2-3
CDR3 DNA: TGCAGTGCTAGAGGGAGAGATACGCAGTATTTT
CDR3 protein: CSARGRDTQYF

V gene: TRBV3-1/TRBV3-2
clone size: .
D gene: TRBD1
J gene: TRBJ2-7
CDR3 DNA: TGTGCCAGCAGCCGGGACAGACTTTACGAGCAGTACTTC
CDR3 protein: CASSRDRLYEQYF

V gene: TRBV4-1
clone size: .
D gene: .
J gene: TRBJ1-2
CDR3 DNA: TGCGCCAGCAGCCAAAGACAGGATTCTAACTATGGCTACACCTTC
CDR3 protein: CASSQRQDSNYGYTF

V gene: TRBV4-1
clone size: .
D gene: .
J gene: TRBJ1-1
CDR3 DNA: TGCGCCAGCAGCCAAGATCTGACAGATATTGAAGCTTTCTTT
CDR3 protein: CASSQDLTDIEAFF

V gene: TRBV19
clone size: .
D gene: .
J gene: TRBJ1-5
CDR3 DNA: TGTGCCAGTAGTATGAACAGGGATTATAGCAATCAGCCCCAGCATTTT
CDR3 protein: CASSMNRDYSNQPQHF

V gene: TRBV2
clone size: once
D gene: .
J gene: TRBJ1-1
CDR3 DNA: TGTGCCAGCATCGGGGGTCTGAACACTGAAGCTTTCTTT
CDR3 protein: CASIGGLNTEAFF

V gene: TRBV11-3
clone size: once
D gene: TRBD1
J gene: TRBJ2-1
CDR3 DNA: TGTGCCAGCAGCTCCGGGACAGGCTCCTACAATGAGCAGTTCTTC
CDR3 protein: CASSSGTGSYNEQFF

V gene: TRBV29-1
clone size: .
D gene: TRBD2
J gene: TRBJ2-1
CDR3 DNA: TGCAGCGTTGAAGTAGCGGGATACAATGAGCAGTTCTTC
CDR3 protein: CSVEVAGYNEQFF

V gene: TRBV6-2/TRBV6-3
clone size: .
D gene: .
J gene: TRBJ1-1
CDR3 DNA: TGTGCCAGCAGTGCTTCCGGGACTCCCCCCGAAGCTTTCTTT
CDR3 protein: CASSASGTPPEAFF

V gene: TRBV28
clone size: .
D gene: .
J gene: TRBJ1-5
CDR3 DNA: TGTGCCAGCAGTTTAGGCAGGGGTTGGAAGGACAATCAGCCCCAGCATTTT
CDR3 protein: CASSLGRGWKDNQPQHF

V gene: TRBV6-5
clone size: .
D gene: .
J gene: TRBJ2-6
CDR3 DNA: TGTGCCAGCAGTATGAGGCGCTCTGGGGCCAACGTCCTGACTTTC
CDR3 protein: CASSMRRSGANVLTF

V gene: TRBV6-6
clone size: .
D gene: .
J gene: TRBJ2-5
CDR3 DNA: TGTGCCAGCACCCCTTCCCGGGTCGTAGGAGAGACCCAGTACTTC
CDR3 protein: CASTPSRVVGETQYF

V gene: TRBV7-2
clone size: .
D gene: .
J gene: TRBJ2-2
CDR3 DNA: TGTGCCAGCAACTTTCGGGAGCGGACGGCGAACACCGGGGAGCTGTTTTTT
CDR3 protein: CASNFRERTANTGELFF

V gene: TRBV28
clone size: once
D gene: .
J gene: TRBJ1-3
CDR3 DNA: TGTGCCAGCAGCCGAAGAAAAACGGGAGGAAACACCATATATTTT
CDR3 protein: CASSRRKTGGNTIYF

V gene: TRBV4-1
clone size: .
D gene: .
J gene: TRBJ2-2
CDR3 DNA: TGCGCCAGCAGCCAAATGGGGACTCCTTTCACCGGGGAGCTGTTTTTT
CDR3 protein: CASSQMGTPFTGELFF

V gene: TRBV27
clone size: .
D gene: .
J gene: TRBJ2-1
CDR3 DNA: TGTGCCAGCAGTTTCTTGGGGGGACTTCACAATGAGCAGTTCTTC
CDR3 protein: CASSFLGGLHNEQFF

V gene: TRBV11-1
clone size: .
D gene: .
J gene: TRBJ1-1
CDR3 DNA: TGTGCCAGCAGCTTACGGGGGGCAAACACTGAAGCTTTCTTT
CDR3 protein: CASSLRGANTEAFF

V gene: TRBV30
clone size: .
D gene: TRBD1
J gene: TRBJ1-2
CDR3 DNA: TGTGCCTGGAGTGTAACCCTACAGGGGGCTGGCTACACCTTC
CDR3 protein: CAWSVTLQGAGYTF

V gene: TRBV10-3
clone size: .
D gene: TRBD1
J gene: TRBJ2-1
CDR3 DNA: TGTGCCATCAGTGACCCGCAAGTCCGAAATAAGGGACAGGGCAACGAAGGCTCCTACAATGAGCAGTTCTTC
CDR3 protein: CAISDPQVRNKGQGNEGSYNEQFF

V gene: TRBV5-4
clone size: .
D gene: .
J gene: TRBJ1-2
CDR3 DNA: TGTGCCAGCAGCCTTGGCCTCGGGACTAACTATGGCTACACCTTC
CDR3 protein: CASSLGLGTNYGYTF